This T cell receptor beta chain was found in a study of lung T cells in sarcoidosis with Löfgren's syndrome. Study overall: Bronchoalveolar lavage fluid in sarcoidosis accumulates CD4+ T cells. Study findings and constraints: Multiple Löfgren's syndrome patients reportedly shared TRAV12-1 and TRBV2 CDR3 motifs. Versus controls, Löfgren's syndrome patients reportedly showed TRAV12-1 and TRBV2 as most expanded.

TCRdb fed the reads into MiXCR, producing one record per CDR3 protein. The table includes roughly 3,000 distinct CDR3 sequences, 25% to 30% detected once. By proportion, this clonotype is medium-sized. Antigen unknown. This CDR3 is 14 amino acids long. Germline V gives CDR1 SNHLY, CDR2 FYNNEI. V lost 2 bases to trimming and J lost 13 bases, with 20 bases between them. Sample: CD4+ T cells from bronchoalveolar lavage. This chain uses TRBV2 with TRBJ1-2; possibly TRBD1 for D (6 bases). The origin of this receptor is a human donor with sarcoidosis (Löfgren's syndrome or another form), or a control subject (not recorded which). DNA for the CDR3: TGTGCCAGCAGTGAAACCGGGGGGCGCGGCGGTTGCACCTTC. Translation: CASSETGGRGGCTF.